This T cell receptor (beta chain) is from a study of blood T cells in healthy people across ages. This clonotype was seen a few times. Next came a second PCR, run for about 7 to 12 cycles, which used a sample-barcoded 5' primer along with a J-beta primer mix. TCRdb analysed the 5' RACE reads with MiXCR anew, one entry per CDR3 protein. The sample has approximately 670,000 distinct CDR3 sequences, 40% to 50% seen once. The germline V gene encodes CDR1 LGHNA and CDR2 YSLEER. The length of the CDR3 is 14 residues. The clonotype was recovered from a man at least 80 years old in good health. The V gene is TRBV4-3, the J gene TRBJ2-5; D is unclear. The assigned J gene may be wrong: the sequence end matches TRBJ2-7 better. The sequencing sample was made of blood. CDR3 protein: CASSQTTDGHEQYF. In DNA form, the CDR3 reads TGCGCCAGCAGCCAAACCACAGACGGGCACGAGCAGTACTTC.